This is a list of T cell receptor beta chains from one sample in a study of Ad26.COV2.S vaccination and SARS-CoV-2 variants. Using immunoSEQ multiplex PCR, the repertoire was profiled, and TCRdb retains in-frame clones only, with some absent. The sample lists 350,000 to 500,000 clones, 85% to 90% occurring once. Source: peripheral blood, taken in a trial of Ad26.COV2.S vaccine versus placebo. The receptors derive from a person between 18 and 65 years old who received the Ad26.COV2.S COVID-19 vaccine or a placebo. Each CDR3 is given with its conserved first and last residue. Each record gives: CDR3 length, V gene, J gene, CDR3 protein.

len: 14; v_gene: TRBV27; j_gene: TRBJ2-7; CDR3aa: CASSFYPRSYEQYF
len: 19; v_gene: TRBV28; j_gene: TRBJ1-4; CDR3aa: CASSFYAGTGFPLNEKLFF
len: 12; v_gene: TRBV19; j_gene: TRBJ2-3; CDR3aa: CASSARPDTQYF
len: 14; v_gene: TRBV2; j_gene: TRBJ1-5; CDR3aa: CASSEDRDDQPQHF
len: 16; v_gene: TRBV7-6; j_gene: TRBJ1-4; CDR3aa: CASSRRQDPTNEKLFF
len: 15; v_gene: TRBV2; j_gene: TRBJ1-2; CDR3aa: CASSDYVSGGYGYTF
len: 13; v_gene: TRBV30; j_gene: TRBJ2-5; CDR3aa: CAWSAGNQETQYF
len: 13; v_gene: TRBV5-4; j_gene: TRBJ1-6; CDR3aa: CASSLEHGSPLHF
len: 13; v_gene: TRBV7-9; j_gene: TRBJ1-1; CDR3aa: CASSLDGGDRAFF
len: 14; v_gene: TRBV5-4; j_gene: TRBJ2-5; CDR3aa: CASSLGGVRETQYF
len: 16; v_gene: TRBV6-2/TRBV6-3; j_gene: TRBJ1-1; CDR3aa: CASSQSGGSVYTEAFF
len: 14; v_gene: TRBV29-1; j_gene: TRBJ2-5; CDR3aa: CSGSSGGRQETQYF
len: 14; v_gene: TRBV19; j_gene: TRBJ2-7; CDR3aa: CASSNSGPPTTQYF
len: 13; v_gene: TRBV19; j_gene: TRBJ1-5; CDR3aa: CASSPTGWEPQHF
len: 15; v_gene: TRBV27; j_gene: TRBJ2-5; CDR3aa: CASSPDPTGGETQYF
len: 13; v_gene: TRBV5-1; j_gene: TRBJ1-2; CDR3aa: CASSLRAGYGYTF
len: 13; v_gene: TRBV29-1; j_gene: TRBJ1-1; CDR3aa: CSVARGRDTEAFF
len: 15; v_gene: TRBV5-1; j_gene: TRBJ2-5; CDR3aa: CASSLGRGAEETQYF
len: 14; v_gene: TRBV10-3; j_gene: TRBJ1-2; CDR3aa: CAISDTGQAYGYTF
len: 14; v_gene: TRBV29-1; j_gene: TRBJ2-5; CDR3aa: CSFKFPGQQETQYF
len: 18; v_gene: TRBV19; j_gene: TRBJ2-1; CDR3aa: CASSIDASAGAYYNEQFF
len: 16; v_gene: TRBV19; j_gene: TRBJ2-7; CDR3aa: CASSSTWQESSYEQYF
len: 17; v_gene: TRBV3-1/TRBV3-2; j_gene: TRBJ2-2; CDR3aa: CASSRPYRGQNTGELFF
len: 16; v_gene: TRBV2; j_gene: TRBJ2-3; CDR3aa: CASSPGPAPGTDTQYF
len: 13; v_gene: TRBV18; j_gene: TRBJ2-7; CDR3aa: CASSPRDSSEQYF
len: 16; v_gene: TRBV2; j_gene: TRBJ1-2; CDR3aa: CASTDSNNYGAYGYTF
len: 14; v_gene: TRBV30; j_gene: TRBJ2-1; CDR3aa: CAWSLAGEYNEQFF
len: 17; v_gene: TRBV30; j_gene: TRBJ1-4; CDR3aa: CALLPAEARGGSEKLFF
len: 11; v_gene: TRBV28; j_gene: TRBJ2-7; CDR3aa: CASSLGYEQYF
len: 13; v_gene: TRBV6-1; j_gene: TRBJ2-7; CDR3aa: CASSEGDRVEQYF
len: 14; v_gene: TRBV5-6; j_gene: TRBJ2-7; CDR3aa: CASSFRTRSYEQYF
len: 14; v_gene: TRBV10-3; j_gene: TRBJ2-5; CDR3aa: CAIKQGPNQETQYF
len: 15; v_gene: TRBV5-4; j_gene: TRBJ1-4; CDR3aa: CASSPQKGINEKLFF
len: 13; v_gene: TRBV6-5; j_gene: TRBJ2-1; CDR3aa: CASRPSTGNEQFF
len: 13; v_gene: TRBV6-2/TRBV6-3; j_gene: TRBJ1-5; CDR3aa: CASSYGADQPQHF
len: 16; v_gene: TRBV11-2; j_gene: TRBJ1-6; CDR3aa: CASSLPGQPVNSPLHF
len: 14; v_gene: TRBV7-8; j_gene: TRBJ1-5; CDR3aa: CASSFYRSNQPQHF
len: 16; v_gene: TRBV6-5; j_gene: TRBJ2-1; CDR3aa: CASSLVSGLAGHEQFF